This entry concerns a single TCR beta chain. Its antigen has not been determined. Base-call qualities are not available, and no considerably larger clone is one nucleotide away. The immunoSEQ Assay, a bias-controlled multiplex PCR, was used to amplify TCRbeta CDR3 regions from genomic DNA. Under the source paper's analysis protocol: Nucleated cell counts per sample were estimated from amplification of reference gene primers within the assay. To quantify the absolute abundance of each unique TCRbeta CDR3 rearrangement, sequence reads were collapsed and filtered. Productive Simpson clonality was computed per sample as the square root of Simpson's diversity index over productive rearrangements. The table was pulled from immuneACCESS by TCRdb, which kept in-frame rearrangements only. Such tables lose some clones; where checked, under half of the loss comes from unresolved V genes, and the rest has no known cause. That table furnishes V, J and clone size, whereas the DNA furnished D and trimming. For this sample the table gives 350,000 to 500,000 clones, of which nearly 90% were detected only once. The ten largest clones take up 1.4% to 1.5% of the sample.

The CDR3, from cysteine to phenylalanine, totals 15 residues. Only the CDR3 DNA is retained, 45 bases long and in frame from the first base. According to the germline V gene, CDR1 reads MNHEY and CDR2 reads SVGAGI. Trimming takes 6 bases off V and 4 bases off J; junction bases not matched to a gene: 6. This specimen belongs to a study of blood T cell repertoires in COVID-19 (dated by TCRdb to 2018 to 2021). For context, the study as a whole: Samples from collaborators originated in the United States, Italy and Spain and spanned both the acute and convalescent phases of COVID-19. The prospective study material was composed of cDNA or gDNA derived from T cells, B-cell-depleted T cells, or PBMCs. Deeply sampled blood TCRbeta repertoires from subjects exposed to, actively infected with, or recovered from COVID-19 were included in the dataset. The repertoires were released in a freely available public database meant as a resource for research on the immune response to SARS-CoV-2. The samples were drawn from the first 160 participants of the ongoing ImmuneRACE study and from over 950 subjects provided by 6 global collaborators. The sample metadata nearly always contained a de-identified subject ID, COVID-19 status, age in years and sex. Where available, HLA class I and class II types were taken from metadata supplied by the sample provider and were not determined by assay-based typing. General study outcomes and caveats: The amount of clinical and demographic metadata varied by source and participant and was provided uncurated.

Enrolling through a virtual design, the prospective study's participants ranged in age from roughly 18 to 90 years and lived across about two dozen United States geographic areas. To assign participants to cohorts, the prospective study relied on clinical history that participants themselves reported in a screening survey and a study questionnaire. Exposed participants had been in contact with someone with a PCR-confirmed or clinician-diagnosed COVID-19 case within 2 weeks of study entry. Mobile phlebotomists in the prospective study collected whole blood, serum and a nasopharyngeal or oropharyngeal swab from every participant. Participants in the prospective study had the option to provide additional blood draws and questionnaires over an approximately 2-month period. Prospective study blood samples were shipped either frozen or at room temperature before DNA extraction.

This receptor was identified in a woman under 30 who had been exposed to COVID-19. This receptor chain uses TRBV6-5 and TRBJ2-7; TRBD2 fits 13 bases in the junction. Specimen: PBMCs or T cells enriched from blood (not recorded which). The DNA sequence is as follows: TGTGCCAGCAGCTGGACTAGCGGGAGAAGTTACGAGCAGTACTTC. Its product reads: CASSWTSGRSYEQYF.